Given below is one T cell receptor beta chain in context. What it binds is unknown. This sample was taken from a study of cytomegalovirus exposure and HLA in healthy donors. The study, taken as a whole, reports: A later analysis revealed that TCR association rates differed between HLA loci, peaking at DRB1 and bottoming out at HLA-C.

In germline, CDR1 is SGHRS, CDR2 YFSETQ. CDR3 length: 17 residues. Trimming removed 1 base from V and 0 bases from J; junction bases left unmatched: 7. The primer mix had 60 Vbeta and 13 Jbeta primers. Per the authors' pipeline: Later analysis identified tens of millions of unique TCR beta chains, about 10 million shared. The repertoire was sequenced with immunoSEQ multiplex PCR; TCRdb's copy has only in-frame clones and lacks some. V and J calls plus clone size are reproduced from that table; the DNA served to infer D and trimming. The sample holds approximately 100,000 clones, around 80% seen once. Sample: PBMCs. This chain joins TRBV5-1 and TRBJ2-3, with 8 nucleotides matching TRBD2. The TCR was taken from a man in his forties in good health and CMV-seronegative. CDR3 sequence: CASSLSRGGRSTDTQYF. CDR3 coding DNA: TGCGCCAGCAGCTTGAGTCGGGGGGGCCGGAGCACAGATACGCAGTATTTT.